A single sample gave rise to the 9 T cell receptor beta chains below, sequenced in a study of spatial heterogeneity in lung cancer. General study results and limits: Mutation counts in tumors were tracked by counts of expanded intratumoral alpha and beta TCRs.

Each CDR3 protein is one row after TCRdb ran MiXCR on the 5' RACE reads. The sample lists fewer than 20,000 distinct CDR3 sequences; around 7% were seen once. These receptors have no identified antigens. Time point defined: sample taken at primary tumor resection. The starting material was lung tumor tissue, obtained at surgery. The receptors shown here come from a female donor with early-stage non-small cell lung cancer.

This clonotype was recorded at least ten times. The DNA of the CDR3 is TGTGCCAGCAGCCAAGGAGTGGGAGATCGCACCGGGGAGCTGTTTTTT. It encodes CASSQGVGDRTGELFF. This chain uses TRBV3-1 with TRBJ2-2; D might be TRBD2 (5 bases). The V and J ends lost 1 base and 4 bases respectively, with 13 bases between them. Germline V lookup: CDR1 LGHDT, CDR2 YNNKEL (reference sequence). The CDR3 consists of 16 residues.

This clonotype has a handful of counts. V usage is TRBV7-6 and J usage is TRBJ2-2; D ambiguous. The length of the CDR3 is 12 residues. The germline CDR1 and CDR2 sequences are SGHVS and FNYEAQ. V was clipped by 6 bases and J by 5 bases, with 7 bases between them. DNA of the CDR3: TGTGCCAGCAGTCAACGGACCGGGGAGCTGTTTTTT. Translating it yields CASSQRTGELFF.

This clonotype has a count of ten or more. This chain links TRBV18 with TRBJ2-7; either TRBD1 or TRBD2 may fit D (5 bases each). CDR1 is KGHSH, CDR2 LQKENI, per germline. CDR3 length: 13 amino acids. The germline V and J ends were trimmed by 3 bases and 5 bases, with 11 bases remaining between them. The CDR3 nucleotides read TGTGCCAGCTCACCCGGGACCTTGGACGAGCAGTACTTC. The encoded protein is CASSPGTLDEQYF.

This clonotype appeared many times. The chain couples TRBV7-9 to TRBJ2-2; 7 positions match TRBD1. Germline lookup yields CDR1 SEHNR and CDR2 FQNEAQ (reference sequence). The CDR3 runs 13 residues. Trimming at V came to 5 bases and at J to 6 bases, leaving 3 bases not matched to a gene. The DNA for the CDR3 is TGTGCCAGCAGCCGTACAGGGGCCGGGGAGCTGTTTTTT. Its protein product is CASSRTGAGELFF. The whole variable domain, remainder taken from reference TRBV7-9 and TRBJ2-2, is DTGVSQNPRHKITKRGQNVTFRCDPISEHNRLYWYRQTLGQGPEFLTYFQNEAQLEKSRLLSDRFSAERPKGSFSTLEIQRTEQGDSAMYLCASSRTGAGELFFGEGSRLTVL.

This clonotype turned up a few times. Since a much larger clone is just one base distant, this may be a read error. J is TRBJ1-4 and V is TRBV20-1; 7 bases are shared with TRBD1. Looked up from germline, CDR1 is DFQATT and CDR2 is SNEGSKA (reference sequence). The CDR3 runs 14 residues. The CDR3 DNA follows: TGCAGTACTAGATCGGGACAGTTTAATGAAAAACTGTTTTTT. It is translated as CSTRSGQFNEKLFF.

This clonotype was picked up many times. Germline is not matched at one junction end, which may reflect a read error. This chain joins TRBV3-1 and TRBJ1-2; D ambiguous. The germline V gene encodes CDR1 LGHDT and CDR2 YNNKEL (reference sequence). The CDR3 runs to 13 residues. This CDR3 reads CASSRLLGSPPLF. CDR3 DNA sequence: TGTGCCAGCAGCCGGTTACTCGGGTCTCCCCCCCTCTTC. The variable domain in full, completed from reference TRBV3-1 and TRBJ1-2, reads DTAVSQTPKYLVTQMGNDKSIKCEQNLGHDTMYWYKQDSKKFLKIMFSYNNKELIINETVPNRFSPKSPDKAHLNLHINSLELGDSAVYFCASSRLLGSPPLFGSGTRLTVV.

This clonotype was picked up many times. The chain couples TRBV6-2 or TRBV6-3 to TRBJ1-2; D is uncertain. The germline V gene encodes CDR1 MNHEY and CDR2 SVGEGT. Trimming pared 5 bases from V and 7 bases from J, leaving 11 bases between. The CDR3 runs 12 residues. CDR3 DNA: TGTGCCAGCAGTCGGACGAGCGGTGGCTACACCTTC. The encoded protein is CASSRTSGGYTF.

This clonotype was counted many times. This sequence joins TRBV20-1 and TRBJ1-5, with D possibly being TRBD1 (6 bases). CDR1 is DFQATT, CDR2 SNEGSKA, per germline (reference sequence). The V end was cut by 3 bases, the J end by 3 bases, with 18 bases between. CDR3 length equals 16 residues. CDR3 region: CSASGTGWSSNQPQHF. The CDR3 DNA follows: TGCAGTGCTAGCGGAACAGGGTGGAGCTCCAATCAGCCCCAGCATTTT.

This clonotype was seen repeatedly, ten times or more. This chain joins TRBV10-1 and TRBJ2-7; no firm D call. The CDR3 runs to 13 residues. Deletions cut 4 bases from V and 6 bases from J, with 13 bases between. Germline V CDR1 and CDR2: WNHNN, SYGVQD (reference sequence). The CDR3 nucleotides are TGCGCCAGCAGTGCAGTCGGAAATGGCGAGCAGTACTTC. Protein product: CASSAVGNGEQYF.